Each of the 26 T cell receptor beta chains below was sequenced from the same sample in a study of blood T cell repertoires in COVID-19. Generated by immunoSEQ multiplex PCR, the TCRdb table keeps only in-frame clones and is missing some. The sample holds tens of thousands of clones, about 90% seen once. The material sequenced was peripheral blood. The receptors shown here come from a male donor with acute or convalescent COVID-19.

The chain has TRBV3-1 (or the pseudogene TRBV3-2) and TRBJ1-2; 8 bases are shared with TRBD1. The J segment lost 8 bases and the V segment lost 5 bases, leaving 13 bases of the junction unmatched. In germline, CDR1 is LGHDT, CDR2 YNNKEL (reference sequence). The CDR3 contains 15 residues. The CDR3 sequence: CASSGWTGSRDGYTF. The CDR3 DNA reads TGTGCCAGCAGCGGCTGGACAGGGTCCCGTGACGGCTACACCTTC.

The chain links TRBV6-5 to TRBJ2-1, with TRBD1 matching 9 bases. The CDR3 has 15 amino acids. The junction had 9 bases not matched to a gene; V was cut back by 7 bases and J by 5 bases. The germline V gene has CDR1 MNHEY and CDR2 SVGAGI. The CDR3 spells CASTSQGALNNEQFF. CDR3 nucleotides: TGTGCCAGCACCTCACAGGGGGCCCTAAACAATGAGCAGTTCTTC.

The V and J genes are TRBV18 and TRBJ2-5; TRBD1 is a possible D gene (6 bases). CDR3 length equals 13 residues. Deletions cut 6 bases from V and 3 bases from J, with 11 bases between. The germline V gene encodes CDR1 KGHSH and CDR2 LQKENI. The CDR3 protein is CASSLNREETQYF. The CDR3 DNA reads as TGTGCCAGCTCTCTCAACAGGGAAGAGACCCAGTACTTC.

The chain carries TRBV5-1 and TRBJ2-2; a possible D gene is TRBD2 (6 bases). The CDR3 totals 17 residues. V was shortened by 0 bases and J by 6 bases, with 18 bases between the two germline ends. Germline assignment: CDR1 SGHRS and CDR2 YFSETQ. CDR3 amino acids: CASSLGGQRRGAGELFF. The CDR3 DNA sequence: TGCGCCAGCAGCTTGGGAGGCCAGCGGCGGGGCGCCGGGGAGCTGTTTTTT.

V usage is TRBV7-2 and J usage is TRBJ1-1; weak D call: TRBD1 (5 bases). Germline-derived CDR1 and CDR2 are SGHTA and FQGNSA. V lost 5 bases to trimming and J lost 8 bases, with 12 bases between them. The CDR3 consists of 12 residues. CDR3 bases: TGTGCCAGCAGCCCAACGACAGTAGAAGCTTTCTTT. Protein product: CASSPTTVEAFF.

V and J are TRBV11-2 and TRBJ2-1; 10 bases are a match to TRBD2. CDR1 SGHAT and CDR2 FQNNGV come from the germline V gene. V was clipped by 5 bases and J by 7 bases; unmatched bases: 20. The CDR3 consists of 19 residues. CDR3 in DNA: TGTGCCAGCAGCACTACAACTCTCGGGAGGACTAGCGGTGGAAATGAGCAGTTCTTC. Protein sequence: CASSTTTLGRTSGGNEQFF.

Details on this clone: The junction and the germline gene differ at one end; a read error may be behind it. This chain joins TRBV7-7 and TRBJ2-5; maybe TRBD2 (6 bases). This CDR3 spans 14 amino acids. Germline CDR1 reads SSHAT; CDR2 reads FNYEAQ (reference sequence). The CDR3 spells CASSRGLGGETQYF. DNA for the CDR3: TGTGCTAGCAGCCGCGGACTGGGGGGAGAGACCCAGTACTTC. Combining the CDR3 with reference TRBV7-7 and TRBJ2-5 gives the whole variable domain GAGVSQSPRYKVTKRGQDVTLRCDPISSHATLYWYQQALGQGPEFLTYFNYEAQPDKSGLPSDRFSAERPEGSISTLTIQRTEQRDSAMYRCASSRGLGGETQYFGPGTRLLVL.

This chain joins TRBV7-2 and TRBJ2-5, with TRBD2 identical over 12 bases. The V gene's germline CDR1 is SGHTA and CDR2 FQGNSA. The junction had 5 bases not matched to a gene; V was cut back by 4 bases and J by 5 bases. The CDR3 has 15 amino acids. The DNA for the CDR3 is TGTGCCAGCAGCTCGGGACTAGCGGGCTCTGAGACCCAGTACTTC. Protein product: CASSSGLAGSETQYF.

The CDR3 nucleotides read TGTGCCAGCAGCCAAGGGGCATTACGCAATTCACCCCTCCACTTT. The encoded protein is CASSQGALRNSPLHF. This chain connects TRBV14 to TRBJ1-6; D remains ambiguous. The CDR3 runs 15 residues. CDR1 SGHDN and CDR2 FVKESK come from the germline V gene. V shed 1 base and J shed 7 bases, with 11 bases lying between them.

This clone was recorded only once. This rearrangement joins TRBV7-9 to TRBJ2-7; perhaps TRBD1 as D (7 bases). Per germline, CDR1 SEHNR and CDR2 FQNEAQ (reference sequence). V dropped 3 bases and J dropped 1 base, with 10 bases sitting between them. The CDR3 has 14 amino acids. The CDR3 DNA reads TGTGCCAGCAGCTTGCAGGGGGGATCCTACGAGCAGTACTTC. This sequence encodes CASSLQGGSYEQYF.

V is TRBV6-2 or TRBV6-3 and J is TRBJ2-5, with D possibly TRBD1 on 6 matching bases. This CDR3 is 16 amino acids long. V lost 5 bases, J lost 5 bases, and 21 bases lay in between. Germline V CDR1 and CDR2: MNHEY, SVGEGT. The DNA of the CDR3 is TGTGCCAGCAGTCCAGCCTACAGGGTAACTGACGAGACCCAGTACTTC. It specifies CASSPAYRVTDETQYF.

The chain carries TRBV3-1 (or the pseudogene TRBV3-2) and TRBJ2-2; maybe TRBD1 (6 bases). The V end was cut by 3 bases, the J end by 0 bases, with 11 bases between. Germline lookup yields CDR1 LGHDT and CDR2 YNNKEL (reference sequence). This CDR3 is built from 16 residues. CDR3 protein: CASSQGGGANTGELFF. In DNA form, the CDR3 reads TGTGCCAGCAGCCAGGGTGGGGGCGCGAACACCGGGGAGCTGTTTTTT.

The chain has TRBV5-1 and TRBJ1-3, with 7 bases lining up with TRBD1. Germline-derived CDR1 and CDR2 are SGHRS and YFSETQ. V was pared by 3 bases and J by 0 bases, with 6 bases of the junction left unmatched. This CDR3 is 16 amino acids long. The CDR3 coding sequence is TGCGCCAGCAGCTCCGGGACAGAGAGCTCTGGAAACACCATATATTTT. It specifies CASSSGTESSGNTIYF.

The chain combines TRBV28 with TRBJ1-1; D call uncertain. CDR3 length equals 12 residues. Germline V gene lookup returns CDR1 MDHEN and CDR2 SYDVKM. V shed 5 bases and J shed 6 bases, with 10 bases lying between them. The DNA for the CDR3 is TGTGCCAGCAGTCCAGGTCGGTCTGAAGCTTTCTTT. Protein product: CASSPGRSEAFF. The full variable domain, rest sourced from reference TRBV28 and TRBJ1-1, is DVKVTQSSRYLVKRTGEKVFLECVQDMDHENMFWYRQDPGLGLRLIYFSYDVKMKEKGDIPEGYSVSREKKERFSLILESASTNQTSMYLCASSPGRSEAFFGQGTRLTVV.

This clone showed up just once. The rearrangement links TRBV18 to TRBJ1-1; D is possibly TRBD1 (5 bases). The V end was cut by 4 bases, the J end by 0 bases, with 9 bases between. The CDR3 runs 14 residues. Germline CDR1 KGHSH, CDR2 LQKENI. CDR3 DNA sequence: TGTGCCAGCTCACGCCGACAGCTGAACACTGAAGCTTTCTTT. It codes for CASSRRQLNTEAFF. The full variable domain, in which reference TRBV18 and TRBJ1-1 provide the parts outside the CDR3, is NAGVMQNPRHLVRRRGQEARLRCSPMKGHSHVYWYRQLPEEGLKFMVYLQKENIIDESGMPKERFSAEFPKEGPSILRIQQVVRGDSAAYFCASSRRQLNTEAFFGQGTRLTVV.

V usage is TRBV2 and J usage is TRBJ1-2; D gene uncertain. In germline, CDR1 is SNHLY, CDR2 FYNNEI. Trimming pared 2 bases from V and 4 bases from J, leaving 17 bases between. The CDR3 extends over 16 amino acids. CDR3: CASSETASKSGYGYTF. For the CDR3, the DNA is TGTGCCAGCAGTGAAACAGCCAGTAAATCTGGCTATGGCTACACCTTC.

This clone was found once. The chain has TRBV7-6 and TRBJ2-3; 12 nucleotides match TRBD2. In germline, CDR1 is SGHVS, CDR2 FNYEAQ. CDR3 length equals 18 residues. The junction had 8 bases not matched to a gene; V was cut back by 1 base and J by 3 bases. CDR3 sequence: CASSLGAASGGATDTQYF. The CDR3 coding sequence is TGTGCCAGCAGCTTAGGGGCGGCTAGCGGGGGGGCAACAGATACGCAGTATTTT.

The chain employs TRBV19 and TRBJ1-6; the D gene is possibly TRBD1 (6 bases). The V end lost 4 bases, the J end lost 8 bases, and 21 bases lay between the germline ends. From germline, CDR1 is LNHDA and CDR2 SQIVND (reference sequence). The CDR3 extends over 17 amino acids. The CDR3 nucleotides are TGTGCCAGTAGTACAAACCGGGACACGGGAGGGGATTCACCCCTCCACTTT. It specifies CASSTNRDTGGDSPLHF.

The CDR3 reads CAPAVPEQYF. Here the CDR3 DNA reads TGTGCCCCGGCGGTTCCCGAGCAGTACTTC. V and J are TRBV6-6 and TRBJ2-7; the D is unclear. Between the trimmed V and J ends, which lost 11 bases and 6 bases, there was a span of 11 bases. The germline gives CDR1 MNHNY, CDR2 SVGAGI (reference sequence). The CDR3 totals 10 residues.

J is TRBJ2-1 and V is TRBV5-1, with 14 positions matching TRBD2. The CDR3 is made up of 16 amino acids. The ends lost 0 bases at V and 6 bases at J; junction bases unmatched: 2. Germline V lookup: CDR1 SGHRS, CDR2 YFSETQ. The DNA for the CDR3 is TGCGCCAGCAGCTTGGGACTAGCGGGGGGGTCCAATGAGCAGTTCTTC. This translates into CASSLGLAGGSNEQFF.

CDR3 nucleotide sequence: TGTGCCAGTAGTCCGGGACTAGGGAATGAGCAGTTCTTC. Its protein is CASSPGLGNEQFF. This chain connects TRBV19 to TRBJ2-1, with 8 bases fitting TRBD2. The CDR3 runs 13 residues. In germline, CDR1 is LNHDA, CDR2 SQIVND (reference sequence). V gave up 5 bases and J gave up 7 bases; unmatched junction bases: 4.

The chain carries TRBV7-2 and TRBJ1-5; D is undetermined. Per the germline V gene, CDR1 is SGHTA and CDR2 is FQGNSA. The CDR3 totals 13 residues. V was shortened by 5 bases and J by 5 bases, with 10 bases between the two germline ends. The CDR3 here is CASSPWTDQPQHF. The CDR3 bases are TGTGCCAGCAGCCCCTGGACTGATCAGCCCCAGCATTTT.

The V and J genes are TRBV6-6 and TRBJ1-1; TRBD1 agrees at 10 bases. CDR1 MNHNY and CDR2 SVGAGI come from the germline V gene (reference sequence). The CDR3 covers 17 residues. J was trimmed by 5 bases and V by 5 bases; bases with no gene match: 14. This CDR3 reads CASSPTSRTGGLTEAFF. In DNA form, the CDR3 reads TGTGCCAGCAGTCCGACGAGTCGGACAGGGGGTTTGACTGAAGCTTTCTTT.

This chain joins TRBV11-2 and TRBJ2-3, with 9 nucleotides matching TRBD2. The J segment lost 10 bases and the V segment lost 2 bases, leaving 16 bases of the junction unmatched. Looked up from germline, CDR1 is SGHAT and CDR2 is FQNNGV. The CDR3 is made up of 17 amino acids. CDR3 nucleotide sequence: TGTGCCAGCAGCTTAACCGGGACTAGCAGCCACCCCGGGGCGCAGTATTTT. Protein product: CASSLTGTSSHPGAQYF.

CDR3 coding DNA: TGTGCCAGCAGCCAGGGGGCGATGAGGGAAAAACTGTTTTTT. Its translation is CASSQGAMREKLFF. This rearrangement joins TRBV6-6 to TRBJ1-4; 8 bases fit TRBD1. There are 14 residues in the CDR3. Trimming took 6 bases from V and 8 from J; bases not matched to a gene: 8. The V gene's germline CDR1 is MNHNY and CDR2 SVGAGI (reference sequence).

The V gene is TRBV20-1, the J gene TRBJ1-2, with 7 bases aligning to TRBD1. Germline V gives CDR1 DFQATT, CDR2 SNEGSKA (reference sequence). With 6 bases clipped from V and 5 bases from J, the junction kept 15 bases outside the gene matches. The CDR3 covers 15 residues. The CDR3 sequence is CSASRGQTLGYGYTF. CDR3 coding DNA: TGCAGTGCGAGTAGGGGACAGACCTTAGGGTATGGCTACACCTTC.